Listed here is a single T cell receptor beta chain. Its cognate antigen has yet to be identified. Base qualities are not provided; no much larger clone lies one nucleotide away. In Seattle, one collaborating source enrolled patients while the infection was active and tracked those patients longitudinally over the course of disease. The collaborating institutions used their own protocols to collect whole blood in K2EDTA tubes. For TCRbeta analysis, collaborator samples were shipped as frozen whole blood, as isolated PBMCs, or as DNA extracted from either sample type. These data belong to a study of blood T cell repertoires in COVID-19 (dated by TCRdb to about 2020). For the wider study: Collaborator samples came from the United States, Italy and Spain and covered acute and convalescent phases of COVID-19. The prospective study material was composed of cDNA or gDNA derived from T cells, B-cell-depleted T cells, or PBMCs. Subjects who had been exposed to COVID-19, were actively infected with it, or had recovered from it provided the deeply sampled blood TCRbeta repertoires that made up the dataset. A freely available public database, intended as a resource for researchers studying the immune response to SARS-CoV-2, is where the repertoires were released. The samples were drawn from the first 160 participants of the ongoing ImmuneRACE study and from over a thousand subjects provided by 6 global collaborators. Nearly every sample came with metadata listing a de-identified subject ID, COVID-19 status, age in years and sex. Where available, HLA class I and class II types were taken from metadata supplied by the sample provider and were not determined by assay-based typing.

The immunoSEQ Assay, a bias-controlled multiplex PCR, was used to amplify TCRbeta CDR3 regions from genomic DNA. The original pipeline was this. The number of nucleated cells in each sample was estimated by amplification of reference gene primers within the assay. To quantify the absolute abundance of each unique TCRbeta CDR3 rearrangement, sequence reads were collapsed and filtered. Productive Simpson clonality was computed per sample as the square root of Simpson's diversity index over productive rearrangements. The clones in this table, taken by TCRdb from immuneACCESS, are in-frame only. Not every clone is retained; where verified, under half of the shortfall comes from an unresolved V gene, and the cause of the rest is unknown. V, J and clone size derive from that table, while D and trimming were established from the DNA sequence. The sample table contains roughly 500,000 clones; only one count was recorded for 89% of them. Of the sample, about 1% is held by the ten largest clones.

Findings and caveats that apply to the study as a whole: The quantity of clinical and demographic metadata differed by source and by participant and was supplied without curation.

CDR1 and CDR2, looked up from the germline V gene (reference sequence), are SEHNR and FQNEAQ. V is cut by 3 bases and J by 3 bases, and the space between the germline ends is 12 bases. Reading from cysteine to phenylalanine, the CDR3 counts 14 amino acids. Of all the DNA, just the CDR3 is kept, 42 bases in frame from base 1. The sample comprised peripheral blood. The sequence derives from a man between 18 and 35 years old with COVID-19, enrolled during active disease. The rearrangement joined TRBV7-9 to TRBJ2-7; perhaps TRBD1 is the D gene, with 6 bases matching. This receptor has the CDR3 CASSFTGPLYEQYF. The DNA sequence follows: TGTGCCAGCAGCTTTACAGGGCCCCTCTACGAGCAGTACTTC.